The following is a T cell receptor beta chain sequence with its context. These data come from a study of blood T cell repertoires in COVID-19. The overall study: Sites across the United States, Italy and Spain contributed samples from acute and convalescent COVID-19. In each case, the material was cDNA or gDNA derived from T cells, B-cell-depleted T cells, or PBMCs.

In the original processing: For nucleated cells, counts were estimated from reference gene primer amplification. The method was immunoSEQ multiplex PCR; TCRdb's version includes in-frame clones alone and lacks a portion of them. That table furnishes V, J and clone size, whereas the DNA furnished D and trimming. This table holds fewer than 20,000 clones, around 92% found once. CDR1 is LNHDA and CDR2 is SQIVND in the germline V gene (reference sequence). The CDR3 spans 13 residues. The ends lost 6 bases at V and 7 bases at J; junction bases unmatched: 7. The TCR was taken from a human donor in a cohort sampled during active COVID-19. The chain links TRBV19 to TRBJ1-2; 8 nucleotides match TRBD1. Sequenced input: peripheral blood. The CDR3 is CASRPGTGSGYTF. The DNA of the CDR3 is TGTGCCAGTAGGCCCGGGACAGGTAGTGGCTACACCTTC.